The rows below give T cell receptor beta chains drawn from one sample of a study of blood T cell repertoires in COVID-19. TCRdb keeps only in-frame clones here, not all; method: immunoSEQ multiplex PCR. The data hold 50,000 to 65,000 clones, with 75% to 85% observed a single time. What was sequenced was peripheral blood. The receptors come from an older woman with acute or convalescent COVID-19. The CDR3 runs from the conserved cysteine through the conserved F or W. Fields, in order: clone size, CDR3 length, J gene, V gene, D gene, CDR3 protein, CDR3 DNA. A D gene is named only where the DNA matches it firmly. The size field is filled for only some rows; it gives once, few, many or a size class.

clone size: .; CDR3 length: 13; J gene: TRBJ1-1; V gene: TRBV29-1; D gene: .; CDR3 protein: CSAAQGTDTEAFF; CDR3 DNA: TGCAGCGCCGCACAGGGTACGGACACTGAAGCTTTCTTT
clone size: .; CDR3 length: 15; J gene: TRBJ1-6; V gene: TRBV2; D gene: .; CDR3 protein: CASSLGLRGNSPLHF; CDR3 DNA: TGTGCCAGCAGTTTGGGACTCCGCGGGAATTCACCCCTCCACTTT
clone size: .; CDR3 length: 13; J gene: TRBJ2-7; V gene: TRBV19; D gene: .; CDR3 protein: CASSIGQGYEQYF; CDR3 DNA: TGTGCCAGTAGTATAGGTCAGGGGTACGAGCAGTACTTC
clone size: .; CDR3 length: 11; J gene: TRBJ1-2; V gene: TRBV6-5; D gene: .; CDR3 protein: CASSRQGPNTF; CDR3 DNA: TGTGCCAGCAGTCGCCAGGGGCCCAACACCTTC
clone size: .; CDR3 length: 16; J gene: TRBJ2-2; V gene: TRBV6-1; D gene: TRBD2; CDR3 protein: CASSEVDGLAGGELFF; CDR3 DNA: TGTGCCAGCAGTGAAGTAGACGGACTAGCCGGCGGGGAGCTGTTTTTT
clone size: .; CDR3 length: 17; J gene: TRBJ1-5; V gene: TRBV19; D gene: TRBD1; CDR3 protein: CASSPGRTGISLQPQHF; CDR3 DNA: TGTGCCAGTAGTCCCGGGCGGACAGGGATTTCCCTGCAGCCCCAGCATTTT
clone size: .; CDR3 length: 16; J gene: TRBJ2-5; V gene: TRBV7-9; D gene: TRBD2; CDR3 protein: CASSGGGLAGQETQYF; CDR3 DNA: TGTGCCAGCAGCGGCGGGGGATTAGCGGGACAAGAGACCCAGTACTTC
clone size: few; CDR3 length: 14; J gene: TRBJ2-7; V gene: TRBV4-2; D gene: TRBD1; CDR3 protein: CASSQQYTGEEQYF; CDR3 DNA: TGTGCCAGCAGCCAACAATATACAGGGGAAGAGCAGTACTTC
clone size: once; CDR3 length: 14; J gene: TRBJ1-5; V gene: TRBV28; D gene: .; CDR3 protein: CASSLRRGRQPQHF; CDR3 DNA: TGTGCCAGCAGTCTCAGGCGGGGGAGGCAGCCCCAGCATTTT
clone size: .; CDR3 length: 13; J gene: TRBJ1-4; V gene: TRBV30; D gene: .; CDR3 protein: CAWTPNWAEKLFF; CDR3 DNA: TGTGCCTGGACCCCAAATTGGGCAGAAAAACTGTTTTTT
clone size: .; CDR3 length: 15; J gene: TRBJ1-1; V gene: TRBV28; D gene: .; CDR3 protein: CASRWVDRMNTEAFF; CDR3 DNA: TGTGCCAGCAGATGGGTTGACAGAATGAACACTGAAGCTTTCTTT
clone size: .; CDR3 length: 14; J gene: TRBJ2-5; V gene: TRBV5-7; D gene: .; CDR3 protein: CASSLTTPKETQYF; CDR3 DNA: TGTGCCAGCAGTTTGACTACGCCGAAAGAGACCCAGTACTTC
clone size: .; CDR3 length: 14; J gene: TRBJ1-2; V gene: TRBV7-2; D gene: .; CDR3 protein: CASSLGAGGSGYTF; CDR3 DNA: TGTGCCAGCAGCTTAGGAGCGGGGGGCAGTGGCTACACCTTC
clone size: .; CDR3 length: 15; J gene: TRBJ2-5; V gene: TRBV9; D gene: .; CDR3 protein: CASSVDETRWETQYF; CDR3 DNA: TGTGCCAGCAGCGTAGATGAGACTAGATGGGAGACCCAGTACTTC
clone size: .; CDR3 length: 15; J gene: TRBJ1-5; V gene: TRBV19; D gene: .; CDR3 protein: CASSIHRNSNQPQHF; CDR3 DNA: TGTGCCAGTAGTATACACAGGAATAGCAATCAGCCCCAGCATTTT
clone size: .; CDR3 length: 13; J gene: TRBJ1-1; V gene: TRBV12-3/TRBV12-4; D gene: .; CDR3 protein: CASTTDKPSEAFF; CDR3 DNA: TGTGCCAGCACCACGGACAAGCCCTCTGAAGCTTTCTTT
clone size: .; CDR3 length: 16; J gene: TRBJ2-3; V gene: TRBV19; D gene: .; CDR3 protein: CASSIIAGTGADTQYF; CDR3 DNA: TGTGCCAGTAGTATCATTGCGGGGACTGGGGCAGATACGCAGTATTTT
clone size: .; CDR3 length: 17; J gene: TRBJ1-5; V gene: TRBV7-2; D gene: TRBD1; CDR3 protein: CASSLVGGTGGRQPQHF; CDR3 DNA: TGTGCCAGCAGCTTAGTCGGCGGGACAGGGGGCCGTCAGCCCCAGCATTTT
clone size: .; CDR3 length: 15; J gene: TRBJ1-5; V gene: TRBV4-1; D gene: TRBD1; CDR3 protein: CASSKQWDRGQPQHF; CDR3 DNA: TGCGCCAGCAGCAAGCAGTGGGACAGGGGTCAGCCCCAGCATTTT